Each of the 28 T cell receptor beta chains below was sequenced from the same sample in a study of cytomegalovirus exposure and HLA in healthy donors. PCR employed 60 Vbeta and 13 Jbeta primers. TCRdb keeps only in-frame clones here, not all; method: immunoSEQ multiplex PCR. The data hold over 150,000 clones, with 80% to 85% observed a single time. The material sequenced was PBMCs. The receptors here all came from a human donor in good health.

In this sample, this clone turned up a few times. The V and J genes are TRBV7-2 and TRBJ1-5; D is perhaps TRBD1 (5 bases). The V end lost 2 bases, the J end lost 6 bases, and 8 bases lay between the germline ends. This CDR3 spans 13 amino acids. CDR1 SGHTA and CDR2 FQGNSA come from the germline V gene. The CDR3 here is CASSLQGGQPQHF. Written as DNA, the CDR3 is TGTGCCAGCAGCTTACAGGGCGGTCAGCCCCAGCATTTT.

This clone appeared once. The V gene is TRBV7-2, the J gene TRBJ1-2; the match to TRBD1 covers 8 bases. The V gene end was trimmed by 1 base and the J gene end by 2 bases; junction bases not matched to a gene: 6. The CDR3 is 16 residues long. Germline-derived CDR1 and CDR2 are SGHTA and FQGNSA. CDR3 amino acids: CASSLGSGGVNYGYTF. CDR3 DNA: TGTGCCAGCAGCTTAGGGTCAGGGGGCGTCAACTATGGCTACACCTTC.

The chain employs TRBV10-3 and TRBJ1-1, with a tentative D call TRBD1 (6 bases). The V and J ends lost 10 bases and 11 bases respectively, with 17 bases between them. This CDR3 has 11 amino acids. From germline, CDR1 is ENHRY and CDR2 SYGVKD. Here the CDR3 DNA reads TGTGCCACAGGGCAGGGGCAAGATGCTTTCTTT. It codes for CATGQGQDAFF.

V gene TRBV6-6 combines with J gene TRBJ2-7, with D possibly matching TRBD2 (5 bases). The germline CDR1 and CDR2 sequences are MNHNY and SVGAGI (reference sequence). With 8 bases removed from V and 2 bases from J, the gap between germline ends came to 10 bases. CDR3 length: 12 residues. CDR3 DNA sequence: TGTGCCAGCTGCGGGCAAACCTACGAGCAGTACTTC. It encodes CASCGQTYEQYF.

Turning to this clone: An end of the junction does not agree with germline; a read error may underlie this. The chain links TRBV7-7 to TRBJ1-4; D is uncertain. The germline CDR1 and CDR2 sequences are SSHAT and FNYEAQ (reference sequence). The CDR3 runs to 11 residues. The CDR3 DNA reads TGTGCTAGCAGGAGAGATGAAAAACTGTTTTTT. It is translated as CASRRDEKLFF.

CDR3 region: CASSLFQGAGQPQHF. In DNA, the CDR3 is TGTGCCAGCAGCCTTTTCCAGGGGGCAGGCCAGCCCCAGCATTTT. The rearrangement joins TRBV5-8 to TRBJ1-5; 8 nucleotides match TRBD1. Losses at the gene ends were 4 bases for V and 7 bases for J; bases not matched to a gene: 10. CDR1 is SGHTS, CDR2 YDEGEE, per germline. The length of the CDR3 is 15 residues.

The J gene is TRBJ1-5, the V gene TRBV4-1, with 7 bases identical to TRBD1. After removal of 4 bases from V and 5 bases from J, the junction contained 8 bases not matched to a gene. The CDR3 covers 15 residues. The germline gives CDR1 MGHRA, CDR2 YSYEKL. CDR3 coding DNA: TGCGCCAGCAGCCCGCTCTTCGACAGGGATCAGCCCCAGCATTTT. Translated, it gives CASSPLFDRDQPQHF.

The chain recombines TRBV19 with TRBJ1-1; TRBD1 might be the D (6 bases). The CDR3 has 13 residues. Deletions cut 4 bases from V and 5 bases from J, with 11 bases between. The germline CDR1 and CDR2 sequences are LNHDA and SQIVND (reference sequence). CDR3 loop: CASSSGGQTEAFF. The CDR3 DNA reads TGTGCCAGTAGTAGTGGGGGCCAGACTGAAGCTTTCTTT.

This clone was seen just once. The V call is TRBV7-3, the J call TRBJ2-5; weak D call: TRBD1 (5 bases). The CDR3 is 16 residues long. Germline loops: CDR1 SGHTA, CDR2 FQGTGA. V lost 5 bases to trimming and J lost 0 bases, with 16 bases between them. The CDR3 here is CASSPTGARYQETQYF. DNA of the CDR3: TGTGCCAGCAGCCCCACTGGGGCGAGATACCAAGAGACCCAGTACTTC.

This clone turned up a few times. This chain uses TRBV7-7 with TRBJ2-1; 7 bases are a match to TRBD1. This CDR3 comprises 16 residues. CDR1 SSHAT and CDR2 FNYEAQ come from the germline V gene (reference sequence). The V gene end was trimmed by 4 bases and the J gene end by 4 bases; junction bases not matched to a gene: 10. The CDR3 sequence is CASSSSPGQTYNEQFF. The CDR3 bases are TGTGCCAGCAGCTCTTCCCCGGGACAGACATACAATGAGCAGTTCTTC.

The V gene is TRBV2, the J gene TRBJ2-1; possibly TRBD2 for D (6 bases). With 3 bases removed from V and 0 bases from J, the gap between germline ends came to 15 bases. Germline V lookup: CDR1 SNHLY, CDR2 FYNNEI. The CDR3 length is 17 residues. CDR3 protein: CASSEPFVGSSYNEQFF. The CDR3 DNA reads TGTGCCAGCAGTGAGCCTTTCGTCGGGAGCTCCTACAATGAGCAGTTCTTC.

This rearrangement joins TRBV5-1 to TRBJ2-2; D may be TRBD2 (5 bases). Germline-derived CDR1 and CDR2 are SGHRS and YFSETQ. CDR3 length: 14 amino acids. The germline V and J ends were trimmed by 1 base and 4 bases, with 8 bases remaining between them. The DNA for the CDR3 is TGCGCCAGCAGCTTGATCGGGATCACCGGGGAGCTGTTTTTT. This sequence encodes CASSLIGITGELFF.

The rearrangement uses TRBV4-2 and TRBJ2-5; TRBD1 matches 9 bases. The CDR3 has 17 residues. Per the germline V gene, CDR1 is LGHNA and CDR2 is YNFKEQ. V dropped 5 bases and J dropped 11; count of bases not matched to a gene: 21. CDR3 nucleotides: TGTGCCAGCAGCTCTCGTGCCGCCCGGGGACAGGGTCATGAGCAGTACTTC. Translated, it gives CASSSRAARGQGHEQYF.

V gene TRBV7-2 combines with J gene TRBJ2-2; TRBD2 agrees at 12 bases. Germline V gene lookup returns CDR1 SGHTA and CDR2 FQGNSA. This CDR3 has 15 residues. V was pared by 4 bases and J by 6 bases, with 3 bases of the junction left unmatched. The CDR3 sequence: CASSSRLAGAGELFF. The CDR3 coding sequence is TGTGCCAGCAGCTCTAGACTAGCGGGGGCCGGGGAGCTGTTTTTT.

The count of this clone is one. The chain carries TRBV19 and TRBJ1-6; D call uncertain. Germline lookup yields CDR1 LNHDA and CDR2 SQIVND (reference sequence). CDR3 length equals 12 residues. Trimming pared 7 bases from V and 8 bases from J, leaving 9 bases between. The CDR3, as DNA: TGTGCCAGTAAAACCGGGGATTCACCCCTCCACTTT. The encoded protein is CASKTGDSPLHF.

The V gene is TRBV6-5, the J gene TRBJ1-2; D is perhaps TRBD1 (5 bases). Trimming removed 2 bases from V and 7 bases from J, with 11 bases in between. Germline lookup yields CDR1 MNHEY and CDR2 SVGAGI. The CDR3 has 13 amino acids. CDR3 coding DNA: TGTGCCAGCAGTTACGACAGAACTTGTGGCTACACCTTC. Translated: CASSYDRTCGYTF.

The V gene is TRBV6-5, the J gene TRBJ2-1; the match to TRBD1 covers 12 bases. With V trimmed by 4 bases and J by 9 bases, 7 bases remained unmatched. Germline V gene sequence: CDR1 MNHEY, CDR2 SVGAGI. The CDR3 has 15 amino acids. CDR3 sequence (DNA): TGTGCCAGCAGTTTCCCGGGACAGGGGGCGCCTGAGCAGTTCTTC. Translation gives CASSFPGQGAPEQFF.

The V gene is TRBV7-8, the J gene TRBJ1-2; TRBD1 aligns across 8 bases. The CDR3 has 15 residues. CDR1 and CDR2 (germline): SGHVS, FQNEAQ. The ends lost 1 base at V and 4 bases at J; junction bases unmatched: 5. The CDR3 region is CASSLGQGAGYGYTF. CDR3 DNA sequence: TGTGCCAGCAGCTTAGGTCAGGGGGCCGGCTATGGCTACACCTTC.

The chain joins TRBV4-3 to TRBJ1-3; no reliable D call. Germline V lookup: CDR1 LGHNA, CDR2 YSLEER. Trimming removed 0 bases from V and 0 bases from J, with 12 bases in between. The CDR3 spans 17 residues. The CDR3 DNA sequence: TGCGCCAGCAGCCAAGATGCTGCGGGATTCTCTGGAAACACCATATATTTT. Protein: CASSQDAAGFSGNTIYF.

V and J are TRBV7-2 and TRBJ1-2; 9 bases fit TRBD1. With 5 bases clipped from V and 2 bases from J, the junction kept 9 bases outside the gene matches. Per the germline V gene, CDR1 is SGHTA and CDR2 is FQGNSA. This CDR3 spans 16 amino acids. This CDR3 reads CASSPSGTGLNYGYTF. DNA for the CDR3: TGTGCCAGCAGCCCTTCCGGGACAGGGCTAAACTATGGCTACACCTTC.

This chain joins TRBV5-1 and TRBJ2-1; 11 bases are shared with TRBD1. The CDR3 runs 15 residues. Unmatched junction bases numbered 5, after V lost 4 bases and J lost 5 bases. The germline gives CDR1 SGHRS, CDR2 YFSETQ. The CDR3 region is CASSPRTGGNNEQFF. In DNA form, the CDR3 reads TGCGCCAGCAGCCCGCGGACAGGGGGCAACAATGAGCAGTTCTTC. The whole variable domain, filled in from reference TRBV5-1 and TRBJ2-1, reads KAGVTQTPRYLIKTRGQQVTLSCSPISGHRSVSWYQQTPGQGLQFLFEYFSETQRNKGNFPGRFSGRQFSNSRSEMNVSTLELGDSALYLCASSPRTGGNNEQFFGPGTRLTVL.

This clone was detected only once. The rearrangement joins TRBV7-2 to TRBJ1-1; 8 bases line up with TRBD1. The CDR3 contains 14 residues. The V gene's germline CDR1 is SGHTA and CDR2 FQGNSA. V dropped 1 base and J dropped 7; count of bases not matched to a gene: 5. CDR3 residues: CASSLVRTGGEAFF. The DNA of the CDR3 is TGTGCCAGCAGCTTAGTACGAACAGGGGGTGAAGCTTTCTTT.

This clone came up a few times. In the same sample, other DNA sequences code for this CDR3. The rearrangement uses TRBV2 and TRBJ2-3; 14 bases are a match to TRBD2. The V gene end was trimmed by 11 bases and the J gene end by 2 bases; junction bases not matched to a gene: 3. Germline V lookup: CDR1 SNHLY, CDR2 FYNNEI. CDR3 length: 14 residues. This chain's CDR3 is CASGLAGVTDTQYF. DNA of the CDR3: TGTGCCTCGGGACTAGCGGGAGTCACAGATACGCAGTATTTT.

The chain carries TRBV7-3 and TRBJ1-1; D gene ambiguous. Germline V lookup: CDR1 SGHTA, CDR2 FQGTGA. V was pared by 3 bases and J by 1 base, with 12 bases between. The CDR3 has 15 residues. CDR3 nucleotides: TGTGCCAGCAGCTTCTCGACAAATACGAACACTGAAGCTTTCTTT. This sequence encodes CASSFSTNTNTEAFF.

The rearrangement uses TRBV5-1 and TRBJ2-2; D not resolved. This CDR3 has 14 amino acids. The V end lost 0 bases, the J end lost 4 bases, and 7 bases lay between the germline ends. Germline CDR1 reads SGHRS; CDR2 reads YFSETQ. For the CDR3, the DNA is TGCGCCAGCAGCTTGGACCCACTCACCGGGGAGCTGTTTTTT. It yields the protein CASSLDPLTGELFF.

The chain uses TRBV6-5 and TRBJ2-2; 7 bases agree with TRBD2. After removal of 7 bases from V and 6 bases from J, the junction contained 11 bases not matched to a gene. CDR3 length equals 15 residues. Germline lookup yields CDR1 MNHEY and CDR2 SVGAGI. CDR3 loop: CASTWGGDGAGELFF. CDR3 nucleotide sequence: TGTGCCAGCACCTGGGGGGGGGACGGCGCCGGGGAGCTGTTTTTT.

This clone was seen once. J is TRBJ2-3 and V is TRBV7-2; TRBD1 might be the D (5 bases). CDR1 and CDR2 (germline): SGHTA, FQGNSA. The CDR3 has 16 amino acids. V was pared by 2 bases and J by 1 base, with 13 bases between. CDR3 residues: CASSLKQTDRTDTQYF. The CDR3 region has the DNA TGTGCCAGCAGCTTAAAACAGACAGACCGCACAGATACGCAGTATTTT.

This sequence joins TRBV7-2 and TRBJ2-2; a weak D match, TRBD1 (6 bases). The V and J ends lost 2 bases and 3 bases respectively, with 13 bases between them. This CDR3 region has 16 residues. Germline V lookup: CDR1 SGHTA, CDR2 FQGNSA. CDR3 loop: CASSLNRQVYTGELFF. In DNA, the CDR3 is TGTGCCAGCAGCTTAAATAGACAGGTCTACACCGGGGAGCTGTTTTTT.